This T cell receptor (beta chain) comes out of a study of blood T cell repertoires in COVID-19. The trim removed 10 bases at V and 8 bases at J, leaving 13 bases unmatched. The CDR3 extends over 14 amino acids. In germline, CDR1 is MNHNY, CDR2 SVGAGI (reference sequence). The protocol was immunoSEQ multiplex PCR, while the TCRdb copy is restricted to in-frame clones and leaves out a portion. The table has 250,000 or so clones, around 89% seen once. The J gene is TRBJ1-4, the V gene TRBV6-6; 7 nucleotides match TRBD1. This receptor was obtained from a young man with COVID-19, enrolled during active disease. The sample consisted of peripheral blood. The CDR3 DNA reads TGTGCCACCGATAACAGGGGTGGGGGGGAAAAACTGTTTTTT. This sequence encodes CATDNRGGGEKLFF.